What follows describes a single T cell receptor (beta chain). Its antigen is currently unknown. The CDR3 runs 12 residues. Germline loops: CDR1 SGHTA, CDR2 FQGNSA. V shed 2 bases and J shed 1 base, with 3 bases lying between them. PCR was performed using 60 Vbeta and 13 Jbeta primers. The data were produced by immunoSEQ multiplex PCR, yet TCRdb's version contains in-frame clones alone and is incomplete. The table lists 170,000 or so clones, 80% of them singletons. This specimen comes from a study of cytomegalovirus exposure and HLA in healthy donors. Study-level points and caveats: Some TCR beta chains (around 160 of them) were listed as cytomegalovirus-associated.

The TCR was taken from a young man in good health and CMV-seropositive. The sequenced sample consisted of PBMCs. This chain uses TRBV7-2 with TRBJ2-7, with D unclear. The DNA for the CDR3 is TGTGCCAGCAGCTTATCTTCCTACGAGCAGTACTTC. Its protein product is CASSLSSYEQYF.